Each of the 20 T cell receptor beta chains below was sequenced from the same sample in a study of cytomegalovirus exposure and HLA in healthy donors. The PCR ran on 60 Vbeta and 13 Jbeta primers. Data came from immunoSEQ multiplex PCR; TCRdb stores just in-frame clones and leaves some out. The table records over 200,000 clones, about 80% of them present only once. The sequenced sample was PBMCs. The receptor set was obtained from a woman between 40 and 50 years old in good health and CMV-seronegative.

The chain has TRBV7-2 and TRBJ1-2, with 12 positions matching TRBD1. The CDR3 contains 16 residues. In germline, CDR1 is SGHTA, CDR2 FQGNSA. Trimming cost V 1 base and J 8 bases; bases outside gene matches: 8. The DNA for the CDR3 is TGTGCCAGCAGCTTAGGCGCGGGACAGGGGGCCCACGGCTACACCTTC. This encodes CASSLGAGQGAHGYTF.

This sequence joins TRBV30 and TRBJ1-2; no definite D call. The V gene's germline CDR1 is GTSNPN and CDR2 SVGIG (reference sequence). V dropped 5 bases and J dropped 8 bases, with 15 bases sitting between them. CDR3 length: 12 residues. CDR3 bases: TGTGCCTGGTTAAACGGGAGTTTCGGCTACACCTTC. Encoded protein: CAWLNGSFGYTF.

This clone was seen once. The CDR3: CASSTGQGAYEQYF. CDR3 nucleotide sequence: TGTGCCAGTAGTACGGGACAGGGAGCCTACGAGCAGTACTTC. The rearrangement uses TRBV19 and TRBJ2-5, with 9 bases matching TRBD1. The tail of the sequence fits TRBJ2-7 better, so the J call may be wrong. From germline, CDR1 is LNHDA and CDR2 SQIVND (reference sequence). This CDR3 is built from 14 residues.

CDR3 protein: CATSGDINQPQHF. CDR3 bases: TGTGCCACCTCAGGGGACATCAATCAGCCCCAGCATTTT. The rearrangement joins TRBV2 to TRBJ1-5, with D perhaps matching TRBD1 (6 bases). Germline CDR1 reads SNHLY; CDR2 reads FYNNEI. V was shortened by 10 bases and J by 3 bases, with 13 bases between the two germline ends. CDR3 size: 13 residues.

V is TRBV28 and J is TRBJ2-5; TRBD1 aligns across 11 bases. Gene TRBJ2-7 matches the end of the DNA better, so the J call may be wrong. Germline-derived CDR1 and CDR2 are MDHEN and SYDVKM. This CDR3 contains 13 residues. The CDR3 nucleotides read TGTGCCAGCACCGGGACAGGGGGCTACGAGCAGTACTTC. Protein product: CASTGTGGYEQYF.

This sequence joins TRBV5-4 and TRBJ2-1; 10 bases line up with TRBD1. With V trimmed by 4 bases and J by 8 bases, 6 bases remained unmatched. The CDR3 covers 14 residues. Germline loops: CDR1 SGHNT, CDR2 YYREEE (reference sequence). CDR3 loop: CASSAPGQGYEQFF. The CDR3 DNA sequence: TGTGCCAGCAGCGCTCCGGGACAGGGGTATGAGCAGTTCTTC.

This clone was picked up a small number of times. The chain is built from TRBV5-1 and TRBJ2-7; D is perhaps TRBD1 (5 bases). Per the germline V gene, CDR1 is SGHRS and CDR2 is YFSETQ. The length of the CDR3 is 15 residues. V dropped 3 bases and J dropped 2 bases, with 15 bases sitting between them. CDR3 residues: CASSSTAFLTYEQYF. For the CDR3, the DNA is TGCGCCAGCAGCTCGACAGCTTTTCTAACCTACGAGCAGTACTTC.

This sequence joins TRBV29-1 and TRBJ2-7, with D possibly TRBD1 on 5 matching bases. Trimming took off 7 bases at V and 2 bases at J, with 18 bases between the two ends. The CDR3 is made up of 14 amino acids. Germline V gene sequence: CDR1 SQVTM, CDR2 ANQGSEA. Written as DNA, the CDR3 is TGCAGCGCTGGGGAAGTTGCAGGGCCCTACGAGCAGTACTTC. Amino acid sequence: CSAGEVAGPYEQYF.

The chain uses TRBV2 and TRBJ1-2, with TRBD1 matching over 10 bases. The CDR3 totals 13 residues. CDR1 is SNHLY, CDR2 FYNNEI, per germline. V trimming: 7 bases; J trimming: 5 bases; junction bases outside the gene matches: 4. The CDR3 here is CASKGQGIYGYTF. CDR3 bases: TGTGCCAGCAAGGGACAGGGGATATATGGCTACACCTTC.

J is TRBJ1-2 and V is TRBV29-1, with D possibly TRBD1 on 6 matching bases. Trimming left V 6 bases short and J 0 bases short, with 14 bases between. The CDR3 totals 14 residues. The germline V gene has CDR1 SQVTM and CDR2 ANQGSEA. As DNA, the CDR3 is TGCAGCGTCCAGGGACACCTAGCTAACTATGGCTACACCTTC. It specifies CSVQGHLANYGYTF.

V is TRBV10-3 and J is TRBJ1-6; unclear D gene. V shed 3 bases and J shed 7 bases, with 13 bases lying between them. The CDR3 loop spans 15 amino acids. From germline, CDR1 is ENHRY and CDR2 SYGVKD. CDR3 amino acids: CAISESPLTNSPLHF. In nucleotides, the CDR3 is TGTGCCATCAGTGAATCTCCGCTAACCAATTCACCCCTCCACTTT.

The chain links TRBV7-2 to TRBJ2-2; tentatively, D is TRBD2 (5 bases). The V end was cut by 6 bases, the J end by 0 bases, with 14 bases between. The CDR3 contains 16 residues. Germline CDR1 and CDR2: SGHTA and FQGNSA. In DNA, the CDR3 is TGTGCCAGCAGGCACCGGACGGAGGCGAACACCGGGGAGCTGTTTTTT. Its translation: CASRHRTEANTGELFF.

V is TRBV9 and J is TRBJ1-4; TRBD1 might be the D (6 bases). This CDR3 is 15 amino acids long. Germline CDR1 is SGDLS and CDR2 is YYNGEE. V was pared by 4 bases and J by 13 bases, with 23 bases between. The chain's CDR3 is CASSPPTGGGTGLFF. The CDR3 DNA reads TGTGCCAGCAGCCCGCCGACAGGTGGGGGAACGGGACTGTTTTTT.

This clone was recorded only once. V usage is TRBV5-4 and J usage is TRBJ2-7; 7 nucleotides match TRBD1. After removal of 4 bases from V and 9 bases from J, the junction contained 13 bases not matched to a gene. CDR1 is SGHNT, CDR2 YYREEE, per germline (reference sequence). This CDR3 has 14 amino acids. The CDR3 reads CASSQDRDSDAQYF. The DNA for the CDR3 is TGTGCCAGCAGCCAAGACCGGGACAGCGACGCGCAGTACTTC.

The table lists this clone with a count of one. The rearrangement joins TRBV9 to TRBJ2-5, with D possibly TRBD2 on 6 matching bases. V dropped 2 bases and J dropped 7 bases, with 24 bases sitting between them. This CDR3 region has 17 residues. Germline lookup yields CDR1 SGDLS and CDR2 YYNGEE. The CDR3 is CASSVGPPDFPRGTQYF. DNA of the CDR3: TGTGCCAGCAGCGTTGGGCCTCCAGACTTCCCGCGGGGGACCCAGTACTTC.

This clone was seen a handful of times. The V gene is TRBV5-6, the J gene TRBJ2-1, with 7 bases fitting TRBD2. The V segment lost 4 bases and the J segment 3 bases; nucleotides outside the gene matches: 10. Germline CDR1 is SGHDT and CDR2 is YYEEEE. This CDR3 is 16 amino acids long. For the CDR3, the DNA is TGTGCCAGCAGCCAAGAGCGGGGCTCCCACTACAATGAGCAGTTCTTC. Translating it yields CASSQERGSHYNEQFF.

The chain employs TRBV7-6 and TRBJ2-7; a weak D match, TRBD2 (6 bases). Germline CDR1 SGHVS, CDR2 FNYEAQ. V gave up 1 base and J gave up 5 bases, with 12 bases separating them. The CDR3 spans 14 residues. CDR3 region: CASSLVGGVDEQYF. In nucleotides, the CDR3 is TGTGCCAGCAGCTTAGTAGGCGGGGTCGACGAGCAGTACTTC.

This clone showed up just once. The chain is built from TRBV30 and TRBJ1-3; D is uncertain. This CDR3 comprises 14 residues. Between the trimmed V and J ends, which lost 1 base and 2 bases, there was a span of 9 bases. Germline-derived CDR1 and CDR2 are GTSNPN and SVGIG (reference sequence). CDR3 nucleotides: TGTGCCTGGAGTGCAGGTTGGGCTGGAAACACCATATATTTT. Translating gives CAWSAGWAGNTIYF.

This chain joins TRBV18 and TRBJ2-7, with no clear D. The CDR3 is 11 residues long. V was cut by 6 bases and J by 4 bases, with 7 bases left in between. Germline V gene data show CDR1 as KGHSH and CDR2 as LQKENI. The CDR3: CASSALYEQYF. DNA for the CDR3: TGTGCCAGCTCGGCTTTGTACGAGCAGTACTTC. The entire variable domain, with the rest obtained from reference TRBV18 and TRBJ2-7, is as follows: NAGVMQNPRHLVRRRGQEARLRCSPMKGHSHVYWYRQLPEEGLKFMVYLQKENIIDESGMPKERFSAEFPKEGPSILRIQQVVRGDSAAYFCASSALYEQYFGPGTRLTVT.

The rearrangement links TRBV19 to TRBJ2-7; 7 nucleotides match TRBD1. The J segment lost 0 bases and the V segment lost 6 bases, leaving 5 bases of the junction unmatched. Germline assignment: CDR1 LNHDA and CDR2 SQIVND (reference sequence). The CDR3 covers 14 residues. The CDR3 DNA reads TGTGCCAGTAGGGACAGGTCAAGCTCCTACGAGCAGTACTTC. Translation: CASRDRSSSYEQYF.